This TCR beta chain was identified in a study of control samples from healthy donors and cancer patients. TCRdb's copy holds only in-frame clones and misses some; the assay was immunoSEQ multiplex PCR. This sample has around 68,000 clones; 84% occur once, and the top ten carry about 3.1%. The TCR was taken from a woman in her forties or fifties with lung cancer. Sequenced input: PBMCs.

Written as DNA, the CDR3 is TGCAGCGCCAAACAGGGGGCTGGAGGAGAGACCCAGTACTTC. It yields the protein CSAKQGAGGETQYF. The chain uses TRBV29-1 and TRBJ2-5; 9 bases map to TRBD1. Germline V gene sequence: CDR1 SQVTM, CDR2 ANQGSEA. The J segment lost 4 bases and the V segment lost 7 bases, leaving 10 bases of the junction unmatched. CDR3 size: 14 residues.